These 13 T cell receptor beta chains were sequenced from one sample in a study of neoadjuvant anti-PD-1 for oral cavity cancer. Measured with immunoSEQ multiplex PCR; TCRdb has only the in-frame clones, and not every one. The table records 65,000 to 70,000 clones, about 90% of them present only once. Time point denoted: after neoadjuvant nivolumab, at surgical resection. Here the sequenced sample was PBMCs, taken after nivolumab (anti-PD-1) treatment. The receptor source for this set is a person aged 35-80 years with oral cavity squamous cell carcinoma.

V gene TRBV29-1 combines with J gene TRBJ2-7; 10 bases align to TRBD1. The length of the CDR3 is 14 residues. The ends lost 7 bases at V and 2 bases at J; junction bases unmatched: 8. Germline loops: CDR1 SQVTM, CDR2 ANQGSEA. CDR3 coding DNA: TGCAGCGACCACACCGGGACAGGGGCCTACGAGCAGTACTTC. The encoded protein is CSDHTGTGAYEQYF.

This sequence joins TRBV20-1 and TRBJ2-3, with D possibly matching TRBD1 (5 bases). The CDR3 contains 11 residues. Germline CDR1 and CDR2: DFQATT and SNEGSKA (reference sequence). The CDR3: CRGASTDTQYF. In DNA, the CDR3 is TGCAGAGGGGCAAGCACAGATACGCAGTATTTT.

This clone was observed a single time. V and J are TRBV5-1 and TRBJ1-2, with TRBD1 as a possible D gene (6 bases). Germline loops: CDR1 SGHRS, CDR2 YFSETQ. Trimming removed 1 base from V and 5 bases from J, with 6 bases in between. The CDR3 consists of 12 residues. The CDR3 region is CASSLQGYGYTF. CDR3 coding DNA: TGCGCCAGCAGCTTGCAGGGGTATGGCTACACCTTC. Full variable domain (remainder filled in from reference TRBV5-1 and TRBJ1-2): KAGVTQTPRYLIKTRGQQVTLSCSPISGHRSVSWYQQTPGQGLQFLFEYFSETQRNKGNFPGRFSGRQFSNSRSEMNVSTLELGDSALYLCASSLQGYGYTFGSGTRLTVV.

CDR3: CSVGGLAGRPYEQYF. In DNA form, the CDR3 reads TGCAGCGTTGGGGGGCTAGCGGGCCGTCCCTACGAGCAGTACTTC. The chain recombines TRBV29-1 with TRBJ2-7, with 8 nucleotides matching TRBD2. The V and J ends lost 4 bases and 2 bases, in that order; junction bases with no gene match: 10. The V gene's germline CDR1 is SQVTM and CDR2 ANQGSEA. The CDR3 loop spans 15 amino acids.

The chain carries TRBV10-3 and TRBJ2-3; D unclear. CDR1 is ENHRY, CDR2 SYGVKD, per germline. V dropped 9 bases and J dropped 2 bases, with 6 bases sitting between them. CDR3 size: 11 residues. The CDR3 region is CAMGNTDTQYF. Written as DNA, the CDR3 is TGTGCCATGGGAAACACAGATACGCAGTATTTT.

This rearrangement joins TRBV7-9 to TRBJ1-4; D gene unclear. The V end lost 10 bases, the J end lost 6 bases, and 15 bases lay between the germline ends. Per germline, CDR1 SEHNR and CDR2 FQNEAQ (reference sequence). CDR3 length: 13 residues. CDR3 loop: CAISSGSDEKLFF. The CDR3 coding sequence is TGTGCCATAAGCTCTGGAAGCGATGAAAAACTGTTTTTT.

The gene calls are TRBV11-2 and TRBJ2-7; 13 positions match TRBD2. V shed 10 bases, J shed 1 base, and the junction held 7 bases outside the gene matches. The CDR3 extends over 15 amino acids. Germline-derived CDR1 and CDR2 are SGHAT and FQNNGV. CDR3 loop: CATKGLAGASYEQYF. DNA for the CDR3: TGTGCCACCAAAGGACTAGCGGGAGCGTCCTACGAGCAGTACTTC.

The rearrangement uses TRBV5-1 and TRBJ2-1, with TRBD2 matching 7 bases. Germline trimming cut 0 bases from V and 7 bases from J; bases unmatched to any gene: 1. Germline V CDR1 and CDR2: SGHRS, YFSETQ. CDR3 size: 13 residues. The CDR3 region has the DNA TGCGCCAGCAGCTTGGCGGGGGGTAATGAGCAGTTCTTC. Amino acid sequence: CASSLAGGNEQFF.

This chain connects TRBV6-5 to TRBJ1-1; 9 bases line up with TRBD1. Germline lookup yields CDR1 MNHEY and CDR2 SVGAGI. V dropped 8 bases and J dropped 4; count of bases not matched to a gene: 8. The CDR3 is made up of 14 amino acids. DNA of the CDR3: TGTGCCAGCGAGGGACAGGGAGGGGGCACTGAAGCTTTCTTT. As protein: CASEGQGGGTEAFF.

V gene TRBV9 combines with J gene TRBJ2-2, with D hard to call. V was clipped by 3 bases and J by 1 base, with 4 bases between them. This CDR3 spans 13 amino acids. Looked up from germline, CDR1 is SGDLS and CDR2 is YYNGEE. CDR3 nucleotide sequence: TGTGCCAGCAGCGGACTGAACACCGGGGAGCTGTTTTTT. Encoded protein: CASSGLNTGELFF.

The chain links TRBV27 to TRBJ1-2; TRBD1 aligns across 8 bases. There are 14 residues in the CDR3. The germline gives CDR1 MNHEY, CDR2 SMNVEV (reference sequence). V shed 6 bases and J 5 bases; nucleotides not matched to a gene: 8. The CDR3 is CASRWGTGRYGYTF. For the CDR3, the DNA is TGTGCCAGCAGGTGGGGGACAGGTCGATATGGCTACACCTTC.

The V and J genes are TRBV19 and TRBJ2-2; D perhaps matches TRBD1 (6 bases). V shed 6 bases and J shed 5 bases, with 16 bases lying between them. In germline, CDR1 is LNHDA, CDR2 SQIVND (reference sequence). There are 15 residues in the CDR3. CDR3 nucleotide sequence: TGTGCCAGTAGCACCACAGGGTTTTCGACCGGGGAGCTGTTTTTT. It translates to CASSTTGFSTGELFF.

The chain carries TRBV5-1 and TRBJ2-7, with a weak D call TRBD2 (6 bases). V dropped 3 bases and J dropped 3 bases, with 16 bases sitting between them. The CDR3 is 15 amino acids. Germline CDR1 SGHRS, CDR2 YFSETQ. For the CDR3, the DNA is TGCGCCAGCAGCTCGGGGGTGCGGAGGGGCTACGAGCAGTACTTC. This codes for CASSSGVRRGYEQYF. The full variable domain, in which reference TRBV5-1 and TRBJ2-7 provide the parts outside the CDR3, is KAGVTQTPRYLIKTRGQQVTLSCSPISGHRSVSWYQQTPGQGLQFLFEYFSETQRNKGNFPGRFSGRQFSNSRSEMNVSTLELGDSALYLCASSSGVRRGYEQYFGPGTRLTVT.